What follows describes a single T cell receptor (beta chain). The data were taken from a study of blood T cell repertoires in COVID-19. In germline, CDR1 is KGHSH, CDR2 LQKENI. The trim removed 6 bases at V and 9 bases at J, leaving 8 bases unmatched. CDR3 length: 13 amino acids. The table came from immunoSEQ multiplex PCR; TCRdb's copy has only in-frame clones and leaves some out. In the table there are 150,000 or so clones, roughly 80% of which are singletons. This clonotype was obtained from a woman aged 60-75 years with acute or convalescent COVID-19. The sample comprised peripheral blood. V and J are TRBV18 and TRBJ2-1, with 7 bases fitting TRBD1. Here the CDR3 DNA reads TGTGCCAGCTCCAACAGGGGTGAGGGTGAGCAGTTCTTC. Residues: CASSNRGEGEQFF.